A selection of T cell receptor beta chains follows, all from one sample in a study of blood T cells in healthy people across ages. TCRdb called the 5' RACE reads again in MiXCR, with one record for every CDR3 protein. The repertoire includes approximately 810,000 distinct CDR3 sequences, 25% to 35% of them detected once, and around a sixth sits in the top ten. The sequencing input was blood. The receptors stem from an elderly woman in good health. Each CDR3 is given with its conserved first and last residue. Fields, in order: J gene, D gene, V gene, clone size, CDR3 protein, CDR3 DNA. A D gene is named only where the DNA matches it firmly. The listing skips clone size in some rows; elsewhere it reads once, few, many or a size class.

>TRBJ1-5|TRBD1|TRBV9|few
CASSVTGTGTQPQHF
TGTGCCAGCAGCGTAACCGGGACAGGAACTCAGCCCCAGCATTTT
>TRBJ2-3|NA|TRBV6-2/TRBV6-3|NA
CASSRAASTDTQYF
TGTGCCAGCAGCAGGGCGGCTAGCACAGATACGCAGTATTTT
>TRBJ2-7|TRBD1|TRBV5-6|many
CASRTQGALYEQYF
TGTGCCAGCAGGACACAGGGGGCTCTCTACGAGCAGTACTTC
>TRBJ2-2|NA|TRBV5-1|once
CASSLIGLLTGELFF
TGCGCCAGCAGCTTGATAGGGTTGCTTACCGGGGAGCTGTTTTTT
>TRBJ1-2|TRBD1|TRBV6-5|NA
CASRTGETGGYTF
TGTGCCAGCAGGACAGGGGAGACAGGCGGCTACACCTTC
>TRBJ2-3|NA|TRBV12-3/TRBV12-4|NA
CASSSPISIESADTQYF
TGTGCCAGCAGCAGCCCAATCAGTATAGAGAGCGCAGATACGCAGTATTTT
>TRBJ2-5|TRBD2|TRBV4-2|many
CASSQGSGGTETQYF
TGTGCCAGCAGCCAAGGGAGCGGGGGAACAGAGACCCAGTACTTC
>TRBJ2-1|TRBD1|TRBV7-3|NA
CASSSRPGQGSDEQFF
TGTGCCAGCAGCTCAAGACCGGGACAGGGGAGCGATGAGCAGTTCTTC
>TRBJ2-3|TRBD1|TRBV5-1|many
CASRTGTGADTQYF
TGCGCCAGCAGGACCGGGACAGGCGCAGATACGCAGTATTTT
>TRBJ2-3|NA|TRBV5-5|many
CASSPLAKGGGRTDTQYF
TGTGCCAGCAGCCCCTTAGCTAAGGGGGGGGGACGCACAGATACGCAGTATTTT
>TRBJ1-1|NA|TRBV12-3/TRBV12-4|few
CASSFQQLGNTEAFF
TGTGCCAGCAGTTTTCAACAATTAGGGAACACTGAAGCTTTCTTT
>TRBJ2-5|NA|TRBV6-2/TRBV6-3|many
CASSYQALAYETQYF
TGTGCCAGCAGTTACCAAGCTTTAGCATACGAGACCCAGTACTTC
>TRBJ2-3|TRBD2|TRBV7-6|many
CASSLSPSGGADTQYF
TGTGCCAGCAGCTTATCCCCCTCCGGGGGGGCAGATACGCAGTATTTT
>TRBJ2-3|TRBD2|TRBV30|NA
CAWTIDGGAVTDTQYF
TGTGCCTGGACGATCGACGGGGGGGCTGTCACAGATACGCAGTATTTT
>TRBJ2-7|NA|TRBV6-1|NA
CASRLSQSNEQYF
TGTGCCAGCAGATTAAGTCAAAGCAATGAGCAGTACTTC
>TRBJ2-1|NA|TRBV19|NA
CASSIPDYRNEQFF
TGTGCCAGTAGTATCCCGGACTATCGGAATGAGCAGTTCTTC
>TRBJ1-1|NA|TRBV5-1|NA
CASSLDQRTEAFF
TGCGCCAGCAGCTTGGATCAGAGGACTGAAGCTTTCTTT
>TRBJ2-2|TRBD1|TRBV20-1|many
CSARLDRGTTGELFF
TGCAGTGCTAGACTAGACAGGGGTACCACCGGGGAGCTGTTTTTT
>TRBJ1-2|TRBD1|TRBV25-1|many
CASRQTGTGTFNYGYTF
TGTGCCAGCAGACAGACCGGGACAGGGACCTTTAACTATGGCTACACCTTC
>TRBJ2-7|TRBD1|TRBV5-1|many
CASSLVFGTGGYEQYF
TGCGCCAGCAGCTTGGTGTTTGGGACAGGGGGCTACGAGCAGTACTTC
>TRBJ1-5|NA|TRBV27|few
CASSRTPYSNQPQHF
TGTGCCAGCAGCCGGACACCCTATAGCAATCAGCCCCAGCATTTT
>TRBJ2-2|TRBD1|TRBV12-3/TRBV12-4|NA
CASSAHPGTGGPGELFF
TGTGCCAGCAGTGCCCACCCCGGGACAGGGGGTCCCGGGGAGCTGTTTTTT
>TRBJ2-7|TRBD2|TRBV4-1|many
CASSPRLAGESREQYF
TGCGCCAGCAGCCCTCGTCTAGCGGGGGAAAGTCGCGAGCAGTACTTC
>TRBJ2-6|NA|TRBV6-6|NA
CASSSTGNSGANVLTF
TGTGCCAGCAGTTCTACAGGGAACTCTGGGGCCAACGTCCTGACTTTC
>TRBJ1-4|TRBD1|TRBV28|NA
CASSLTGEGEKLFF
TGTGCCAGCAGTCTGACAGGGGAGGGTGAAAAACTGTTTTTT
>TRBJ2-3|TRBD1|TRBV24-1|NA
CAASDHASTGGNTDTQYF
TGTGCCGCCAGTGATCACGCCTCGACAGGGGGCAACACAGATACGCAGTATTTT
>TRBJ2-1|TRBD2|TRBV7-9|NA
CASSLAGGSSEQFF
TGTGCCAGCAGCTTAGCCGGGGGGTCGAGTGAGCAGTTCTTC
>TRBJ2-5|TRBD1|TRBV3-1|many
CASILQGAGETQYF
TGTGCCAGCATTTTACAGGGGGCCGGGGAGACCCAGTACTTC
>TRBJ2-3|NA|TRBV14|NA
CASSHDYFSTDTQYF
TGTGCCAGCAGCCACGACTATTTTAGCACAGATACGCAGTATTTT
>TRBJ1-2|NA|TRBV29-1|few
CSVEETGSYGYTF
TGCAGCGTTGAAGAAACAGGGTCCTATGGCTACACCTTC
>TRBJ2-1|TRBD1|TRBV19|few
CASSPWGQGALGEQFF
TGTGCCAGTAGTCCCTGGGGACAGGGGGCCCTCGGGGAGCAGTTCTTC
>TRBJ2-3|NA|TRBV14|many
CASSQDNTQYF
TGTGCCAGCAGCCAAGATAATACGCAGTATTTT
>TRBJ1-4|NA|TRBV12-3/TRBV12-4|NA
CASSWSSGLNEKLFF
TGTGCCAGCAGTTGGTCGTCGGGGTTGAATGAAAAACTGTTTTTT
>TRBJ1-2|NA|TRBV20-1|many
CSATPGPGNYGYTF
TGCAGTGCTACCCCAGGGCCAGGGAACTATGGCTACACCTTC
>TRBJ1-5|NA|TRBV6-2/TRBV6-3|few
CASSPGVRRGNQPQHF
TGTGCCAGCAGTCCGGGTGTACGGAGGGGCAATCAGCCCCAGCATTTT